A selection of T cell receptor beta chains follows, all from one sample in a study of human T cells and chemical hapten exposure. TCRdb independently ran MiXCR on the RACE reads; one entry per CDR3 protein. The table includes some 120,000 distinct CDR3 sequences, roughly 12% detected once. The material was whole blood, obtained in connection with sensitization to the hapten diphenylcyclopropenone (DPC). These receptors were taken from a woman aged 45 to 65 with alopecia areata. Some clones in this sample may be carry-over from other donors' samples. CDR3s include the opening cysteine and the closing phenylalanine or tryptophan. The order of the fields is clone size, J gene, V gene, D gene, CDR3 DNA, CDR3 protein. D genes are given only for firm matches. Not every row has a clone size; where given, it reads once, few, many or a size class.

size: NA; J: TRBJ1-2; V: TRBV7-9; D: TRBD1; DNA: TGTGCCAGCAGAGCGGGACAGCACTATGGCTACACCTTC; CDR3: CASRAGQHYGYTF
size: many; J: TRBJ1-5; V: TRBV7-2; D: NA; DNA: TGTGCCAGCAGCTTGGACCGGGTCGACAATCAGCCCCAGCATTTT; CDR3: CASSLDRVDNQPQHF
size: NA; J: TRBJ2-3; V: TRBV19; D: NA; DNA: TGTGCCAGTAGTACCGTATACAACACAGATACGCAGTATTTT; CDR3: CASSTVYNTDTQYF
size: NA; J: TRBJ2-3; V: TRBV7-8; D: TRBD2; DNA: TGTGCCAGCAGCTTAGTTATAGCGGGAGAGCGGGATACGCAGTATTTT; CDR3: CASSLVIAGERDTQYF
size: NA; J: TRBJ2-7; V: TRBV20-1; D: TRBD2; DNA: TGCAGTGCTCCGACTAGCGGGTCCTCCTACGAGCAGTACTTC; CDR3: CSAPTSGSSYEQYF
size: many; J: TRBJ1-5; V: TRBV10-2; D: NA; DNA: TGCGCCAGCAGTGGAGTATTCAATCAGCCCCAGCATTTT; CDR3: CASSGVFNQPQHF
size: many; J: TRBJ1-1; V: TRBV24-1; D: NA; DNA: TGTGCCACCAAAAGCAGCGGGAACACTGAAGCTTTCTTT; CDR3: CATKSSGNTEAFF
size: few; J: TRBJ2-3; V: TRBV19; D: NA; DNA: TGTGCCAGTAGCCCTGTTACTAGTACAGATACGCAGTATTTT; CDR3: CASSPVTSTDTQYF
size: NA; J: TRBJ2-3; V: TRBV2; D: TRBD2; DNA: TGTGCCAGCAGGGGACTAGCGGGAGTGCTAGGTACGCAGTATTTT; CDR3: CASRGLAGVLGTQYF
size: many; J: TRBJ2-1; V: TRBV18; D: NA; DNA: TGTGCCAGCTCACCAAACGAAGCAGGGCGTAGGGATGAGCAGTTCTTC; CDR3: CASSPNEAGRRDEQFF
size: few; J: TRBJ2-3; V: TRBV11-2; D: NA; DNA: TGTGCCAGCACCCGGATAAAGAACAGGGAGGGGGATACGCAGTATTTT; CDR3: CASTRIKNREGDTQYF
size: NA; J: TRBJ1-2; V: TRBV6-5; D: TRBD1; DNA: TGTGCCAGCAGTTACTCGTGGACAGGGGAGTACGGCTACACCTTC; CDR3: CASSYSWTGEYGYTF
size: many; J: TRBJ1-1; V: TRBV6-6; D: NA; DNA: TGTGCCAGCAAAAAGGGGGGGGACGGCACTGAAGCTTTCTTT; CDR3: CASKKGGDGTEAFF
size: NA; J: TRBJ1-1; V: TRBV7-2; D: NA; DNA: TGTGCCAGCAGCATCCTCCGCGGGCCTTTATTAGCTGAAGCTTTCTTT; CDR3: CASSILRGPLLAEAFF
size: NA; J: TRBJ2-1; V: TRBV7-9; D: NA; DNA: TGTGCCAGCAGCTTACGACCGGTGCGTCTTACCCCCTACAATGAGCAGTTCTTC; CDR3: CASSLRPVRLTPYNEQFF
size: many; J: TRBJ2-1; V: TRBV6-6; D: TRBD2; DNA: TGTGCCAGCACGGCTAGCGGGAGGGGATGGGGGTTCTTC; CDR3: CASTASGRGWGFF
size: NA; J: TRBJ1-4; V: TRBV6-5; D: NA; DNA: TGTGCCAGCGTATCTTTACAGGCCCCGGGGAAACTGTTTTTT; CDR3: CASVSLQAPGKLFF
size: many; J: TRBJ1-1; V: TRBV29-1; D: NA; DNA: TGCAGCGTTACCAAGGGGGGCGACACTGAAGCTTTCTTT; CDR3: CSVTKGGDTEAFF
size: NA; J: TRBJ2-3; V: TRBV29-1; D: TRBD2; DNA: TGCAGCGTTGTTCCCGCGGGGGGTAGTGCAGATACGCAGTATTTT; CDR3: CSVVPAGGSADTQYF
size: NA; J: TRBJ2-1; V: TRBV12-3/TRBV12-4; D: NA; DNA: TGTGCCAGCAGTCTGGACACCTACTACAATGAGCAGTTCTTC; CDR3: CASSLDTYYNEQFF
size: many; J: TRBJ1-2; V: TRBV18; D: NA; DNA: TGTGCCAGCTCACCGACCGGTACTAACTATGGCTACACCTTC; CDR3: CASSPTGTNYGYTF
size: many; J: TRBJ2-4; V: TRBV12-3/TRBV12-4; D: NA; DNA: TGTGCCAGCAGTTTGGGGGATGCAAACATTCAGTACTTC; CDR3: CASSLGDANIQYF
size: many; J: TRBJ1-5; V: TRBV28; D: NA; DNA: TGTGCCAGCAGTTTTTTTCGGCAGGCCTATAGCAATCAGCCCCAGCATTTT; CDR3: CASSFFRQAYSNQPQHF
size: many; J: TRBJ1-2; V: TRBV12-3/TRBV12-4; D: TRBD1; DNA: TGTGCCAGCAGCCGAGGGGACAGGGGGAGCAACTATGGCTACACCTTC; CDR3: CASSRGDRGSNYGYTF
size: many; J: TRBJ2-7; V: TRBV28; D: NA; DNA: TGTGCCAGCAGTTTGGGCAGGGCGGGCGAGCAGTACTTC; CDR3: CASSLGRAGEQYF
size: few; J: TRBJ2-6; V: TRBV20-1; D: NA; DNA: TGCAGTGCTGCCGCTGGGGCCAACGTCCTGACTTTC; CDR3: CSAAAGANVLTF
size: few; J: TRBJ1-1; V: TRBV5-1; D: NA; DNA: TGCGCCAGCAGCGCACCACCCAGGGGAACTGAAGCTTTCTTT; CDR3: CASSAPPRGTEAFF
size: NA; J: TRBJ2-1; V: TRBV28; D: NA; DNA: TGTGCCAGCAGTTTTGGGGGAACCAATGAGCAGTTCTTC; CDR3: CASSFGGTNEQFF
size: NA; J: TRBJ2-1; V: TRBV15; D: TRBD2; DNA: TGTGCCACCAGGACCCGGCCTAGCGGGAGTGTCAATGAGCAGTTCTTC; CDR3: CATRTRPSGSVNEQFF
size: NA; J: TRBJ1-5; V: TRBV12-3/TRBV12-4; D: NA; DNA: TGTGCCAGCAGTCCGCAAGGGACCCAGCCCCAGCATTTT; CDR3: CASSPQGTQPQHF
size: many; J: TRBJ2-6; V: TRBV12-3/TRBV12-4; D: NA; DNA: TGTGCCAGCAGTTTAGTGCCTGGGGCCAACGTCCTGACTTTC; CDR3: CASSLVPGANVLTF
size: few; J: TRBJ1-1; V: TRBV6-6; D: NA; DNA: TGTGCCAGCAGTTACTCGAGAGGGTCGGACACTGAAGCTTTCTTT; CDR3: CASSYSRGSDTEAFF
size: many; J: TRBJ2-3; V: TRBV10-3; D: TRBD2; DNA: TGTGCCATCAGTGAGGGAGCGGGGGGCAGGGATACGCAGTATTTT; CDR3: CAISEGAGGRDTQYF
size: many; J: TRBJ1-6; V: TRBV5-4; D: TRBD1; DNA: TGTGCCAGCAGCTCGAAGGACAGGGGGCTTAATTCACCCCTCCACTTT; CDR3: CASSSKDRGLNSPLHF
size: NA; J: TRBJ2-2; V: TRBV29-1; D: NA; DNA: TGCAGCACCAGCAATCCGAACACCGGGGAGCTGTTTTTT; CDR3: CSTSNPNTGELFF
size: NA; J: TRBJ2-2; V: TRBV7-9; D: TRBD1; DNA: TGTGCCAGCAGCCCACAGGGGGCCTACACCGGGGAGCTGTTTTTT; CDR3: CASSPQGAYTGELFF
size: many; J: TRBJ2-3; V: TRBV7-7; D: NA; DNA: TGTGCTAGCAGCTTATCGTTTAGCACAGATACGCAGTATTTT; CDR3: CASSLSFSTDTQYF
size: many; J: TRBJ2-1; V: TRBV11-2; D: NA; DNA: TGTGCCAGCAGCTTAGGCCCCTCCGAGGTCTATGAGCAGTTCTTC; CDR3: CASSLGPSEVYEQFF
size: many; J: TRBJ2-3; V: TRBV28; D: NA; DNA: TGTGCCAGCAGTACGACAGATACGCAGTATTTT; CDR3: CASSTTDTQYF
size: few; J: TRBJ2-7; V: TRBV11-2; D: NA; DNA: TGTGCCAGCAGCGGCGACCGAGCCTACGAGCAGTACTTC; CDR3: CASSGDRAYEQYF
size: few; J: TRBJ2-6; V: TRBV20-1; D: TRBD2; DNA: TGCAGTGCTACCCCGGGACTAGCGGGGTACTCTGGGGCCAACGTCCTGACTTTC; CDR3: CSATPGLAGYSGANVLTF
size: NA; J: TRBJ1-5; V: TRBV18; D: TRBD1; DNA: TGTGCCAGCTCCCCCTTTGGGGGACAGGGGGTTTCCTATCAGCCCCAGCATTTT; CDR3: CASSPFGGQGVSYQPQHF
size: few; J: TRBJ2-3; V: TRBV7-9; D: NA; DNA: TGTGCCAGCAGCTTCACTAGTCGAGTAGGCGATACGCAGTATTTT; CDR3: CASSFTSRVGDTQYF
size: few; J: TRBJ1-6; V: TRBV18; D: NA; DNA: TGTGCCAGCTCACCCCCGGATTACGGCTCACCCCTCCACTTT; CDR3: CASSPPDYGSPLHF
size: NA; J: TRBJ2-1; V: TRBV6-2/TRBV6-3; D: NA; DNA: TGTGCCAGCAGTTACCCCCTGTCGGGCGCGCGGTACAATGAGCAGTTCTTC; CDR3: CASSYPLSGARYNEQFF
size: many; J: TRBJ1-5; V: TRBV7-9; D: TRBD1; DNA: TGTGCCAGCAGCCGACAGGGTGGTAATCAGCCCCAGCATTTT; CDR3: CASSRQGGNQPQHF
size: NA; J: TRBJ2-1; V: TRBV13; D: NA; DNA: TGTGCCAGCAGCTTCGGGTCGAGCTCCTACAATGAGCAGTTCTTC; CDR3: CASSFGSSSYNEQFF
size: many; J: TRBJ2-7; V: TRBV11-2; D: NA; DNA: TGTGCCAGCAGCTTTTCGACGGGGAGAGGGGAGCAGTACTTC; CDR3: CASSFSTGRGEQYF
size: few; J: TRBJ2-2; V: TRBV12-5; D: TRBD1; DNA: TGTGCTAGTGGTGAAGGGACAGGGTACACCGGGGAGCTGTTTTTT; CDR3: CASGEGTGYTGELFF
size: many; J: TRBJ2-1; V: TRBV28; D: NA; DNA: TGTGCCAGCAGTTCAAAGGGGTACGGTGCCTACAATGAGCAGTTCTTC; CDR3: CASSSKGYGAYNEQFF